One sample yielded the 14 T cell receptor beta chains listed below, sequenced in a study of T cells in Graves' hyperthyroidism and ophthalmopathy. What was amplified from RNA transcripts were TCR beta CDR3 regions. The HTBI primer set served for first-round RT-PCR of the TCR CDR3. TCRdb passed the multiplex PCR reads through MiXCR, listing each CDR3 protein once. Found here are about 640,000 distinct CDR3 sequences, less than 25% of them singletons; the top ten hold roughly a third. What was sequenced was blood. All receptors come from a young man with Graves' ophthalmopathy.

This clonotype turned up a few times. The chain uses TRBV3-1 and TRBJ1-4; D remains ambiguous. CDR1 and CDR2 from the germline V gene are LGHDT and YNNKEL (reference sequence). V gave up 0 bases and J gave up 6 bases, with 5 bases separating them. The CDR3 runs 13 residues. The CDR3 nucleotides read TGTGCCAGCAGCCAAGATGTAGATGAAAAACTGTTTTTT. It translates to CASSQDVDEKLFF. The variable domain in full, with the rest retrieved from reference TRBV3-1 and TRBJ1-4, is DTAVSQTPKYLVTQMGNDKSIKCEQNLGHDTMYWYKQDSKKFLKIMFSYNNKELIINETVPNRFSPKSPDKAHLNLHINSLELGDSAVYFCASSQDVDEKLFFGSGTQLSVL.

This clonotype was seen a few times. V is TRBV28 and J is TRBJ2-7; 7 nucleotides align to TRBD1. The CDR3 spans 14 residues. Germline V lookup: CDR1 MDHEN, CDR2 SYDVKM. V was pared by 7 bases and J by 5 bases, with 11 bases of the junction left unmatched. CDR3 protein: CASNLDRMVHEQYF. CDR3 DNA: TGTGCCAGCAATCTGGACAGGATGGTCCACGAGCAGTACTTC.

The chain couples TRBV30 to TRBJ1-6, with a tentative D call TRBD1 (5 bases). Trimming took off 3 bases at V and 10 bases at J, with 19 bases between the two ends. The germline V gene has CDR1 GTSNPN and CDR2 SVGIG (reference sequence). The CDR3 covers 15 residues. CDR3 amino acids: CAWRGAGVFRSPLHF. The CDR3 DNA is TGTGCCTGGAGAGGGGCAGGTGTTTTCAGGTCACCCCTCCACTTT.

This clonotype was recorded many times. The V and J genes are TRBV24-1 and TRBJ2-3, with TRBD2 matching over 14 bases. The CDR3 runs to 17 residues. With V trimmed by 7 bases and J by 1 base, 6 bases remained unmatched. The germline V gene has CDR1 KGHDR and CDR2 SFDVKD. CDR3 in DNA: TGTGCCACCAGCTTCCCGGGACTAGCGGGAGGCACAGATACGCAGTATTTT. Its protein product is CATSFPGLAGGTDTQYF.

This chain links TRBV29-1 with TRBJ2-3, with D perhaps TRBD2 (6 bases). The CDR3 spans 13 residues. Trimming shortened V by 1 base and J by 2 bases, and 7 bases separated the two germline ends. CDR1 and CDR2 from the germline V gene are SQVTM and ANQGSEA. This chain's CDR3 is CSVEGRVTDTQYF. As DNA, the CDR3 is TGCAGCGTTGAAGGGAGGGTCACAGATACGCAGTATTTT.

The chain carries TRBV4-2 and TRBJ1-4; no firm D call. With 5 bases removed from V and 8 bases from J, the gap between germline ends came to 15 bases. The CDR3 sequence is 14 residues long. Germline V gene lookup returns CDR1 LGHNA and CDR2 YNFKEQ. The CDR3 nucleotides are TGTGCCAGCAGCTGGCAGGCGGTAGAAGAAAAACTGTTTTTT. This encodes CASSWQAVEEKLFF.

This clonotype was seen repeatedly, ten times or more. The rearrangement uses TRBV12-3 or TRBV12-4 and TRBJ1-2; D is uncertain. V lost 6 bases, J lost 2 bases, and 10 bases lay in between. This CDR3 spans 13 amino acids. In DNA, the CDR3 is TGTGCCAGCAGCTTTACAGAAAACTATGGCTACACCTTC. It yields the protein CASSFTENYGYTF.

This clonotype was seen a few times. V is TRBV4-3 and J is TRBJ1-1; no firm D call. V gave up 6 bases and J gave up 2 bases, with 13 bases separating them. This CDR3 region has 14 residues. CDR1 and CDR2 (germline): LGHNA, YSLEER. The CDR3 DNA follows: TGCGCCAGCAGACGCGGTCTGGAAAACACTGAAGCTTTCTTT. Amino acid sequence: CASRRGLENTEAFF.

This clonotype was observed a few times. The J gene is TRBJ2-7, the V gene TRBV25-1, with TRBD1 matching 9 bases. The germline V gene has CDR1 MGHDK and CDR2 SYGVNS. The V segment lost 5 bases and the J segment 2 bases; nucleotides outside the gene matches: 1. This CDR3 has 13 residues. Written as DNA, the CDR3 is TGTGCCAGCAGTAACAGGGGGCCCTACGAGCAGTACTTC. Residues: CASSNRGPYEQYF.

This clonotype was picked up many times. V is TRBV5-5 and J is TRBJ2-5; D is ambiguous. The ends were cut back, 0 bases at V and 2 bases at J, with 17 bases in the middle. CDR3 length: 17 amino acids. The germline gives CDR1 SGHKS, CDR2 YYEKEE (reference sequence). As DNA, the CDR3 is TGTGCCAGCAGCTTGGACGGCTCCAACAGAGCACAAGAGACCCAGTACTTC. This translates into CASSLDGSNRAQETQYF.

This clonotype was seen only a few times. The genes are TRBV13 and TRBJ2-7; the match to TRBD1 covers 9 bases. The V gene's germline CDR1 is PRHDT and CDR2 FYEKMQ (reference sequence). The J segment lost 4 bases and the V segment lost 6 bases, leaving 4 bases of the junction unmatched. The CDR3 has 13 residues. The CDR3 sequence is CASRQGATYEQYF. The CDR3 nucleotides are TGTGCCAGCAGACAGGGGGCAACGTACGAGCAGTACTTC.

This clonotype was seen ten or more times. V usage is TRBV7-2 and J usage is TRBJ1-1; D possibly corresponds to TRBD1 (6 bases). The CDR3 is 13 residues long. Germline V lookup: CDR1 SGHTA, CDR2 FQGNSA. V was cut by 7 bases and J by 7 bases, with 16 bases left in between. The CDR3, as DNA: TGTGCCAGCACCAAGTCAGGGGTCCTTGAAGCTTTCTTT. This gives the protein CASTKSGVLEAFF.

This clonotype has ten or more counts. The V call is TRBV6-1, the J call TRBJ2-3; 9 bases agree with TRBD2. The CDR3 has 16 amino acids. The ends lost 4 bases at V and 4 bases at J; junction bases unmatched: 9. Per the germline V gene, CDR1 is MNHNS and CDR2 is SASEGT. For the CDR3, the DNA is TGTGCCAGCAGTGTCGATAGCGGGAGTCCCCCAGATACGCAGTATTTT. It is translated as CASSVDSGSPPDTQYF.

This clonotype was detected a few times. The chain has TRBV20-1 and TRBJ1-4; 7 positions agree with TRBD1. Germline lookup yields CDR1 DFQATT and CDR2 SNEGSKA (reference sequence). CDR3 length equals 13 residues. J was trimmed by 6 bases and V by 2 bases; bases with no gene match: 3. This chain's CDR3 is CSARRQGDEKLFF. The CDR3, as DNA: TGCAGTGCTAGAAGACAGGGAGATGAAAAACTGTTTTTT.